These T cell receptor beta chains were read from a single sample in a study of neurological immune-mediated disorders. MiXCR, run by TCRdb on the 5' RACE reads, gives a single entry per CDR3 protein. Of approximately 87,000 distinct CDR3 sequences in the sample, over 12% are singletons; the top ten hold 6.5% to 8%. The sample was PBMCs. The source of these receptors is a woman aged 45-65 years in good health. Both conserved end residues are part of each CDR3. The order of the fields is D gene, clone size, V gene, CDR3 protein. D genes are given only for firm matches. Only some rows state a clone size, as once, few, many or a class for expanded clones.

TRBD2	once	TRBV6-6	CASNTERGAYNEQFF
TRBD1	many	TRBV27	CASSRQGQSYGYTF
TRBD2	many	TRBV5-1	CASSDPSGGNEQFF
TRBD1	many	TRBV7-2	CASSVYPGQGENTEAFF
-	many	TRBV24-1	CATGGMNTEAFF
-	many	TRBV20-1	CSARVPAYEQYF
-	medium-sized	TRBV7-6	CASSLNLGSAETQYF
TRBD1	many	TRBV20-1	CSARDDRVGNTIYF
-	many	TRBV5-6	CASSTDLGRSEETQYF
-	many	TRBV3-1	CASSQRAGNYGYTF
-	few	TRBV20-1	CSASGFAEAFF
-	many	TRBV20-1	CSASAGKGYGYTF
-	many	TRBV5-1	CASSWEAVMEEQFF
TRBD1	many	TRBV5-1	CASMNGQANQETQYF
-	-	TRBV5-1	CASYPGSTQETQYF
-	many	TRBV28	CASSPRTPNSNQPQHF
-	many	TRBV12-3/TRBV12-4	CASSLTRQQETQYF
-	once	TRBV20-1	CSAREGTGPGDGYTF
-	many	TRBV11-3	CASSPSTGFGIAKNIQYF
-	many	TRBV5-1	CASSLNTGPQETQYF
-	-	TRBV5-1	CASSQEGLDHYNEHFF
TRBD1	many	TRBV15	CATSSPRGQGVVGELFF
-	many	TRBV12-3/TRBV12-4	CASNLFPSGGTEAFF
TRBD1	-	TRBV7-9	CASSPDRDRGHTEAFF
-	many	TRBV9	CASSPQVLDYNEQFF
-	-	TRBV28	CASRGGSSGANVLTF
-	many	TRBV7-2	CASSLFSQPQHF
-	few	TRBV20-1	CSARDIVGGDSNQPQHF
-	many	TRBV4-1	CASSQVPSRGAGANVLTF
TRBD1	-	TRBV7-2	CASSPGTGNPPQHF
-	many	TRBV2	CASSEESQRRVF
TRBD1	many	TRBV5-1	CASSRSGTGTAEEQYF
-	many	TRBV3-1	CASSQGGVETQYF
-	many	TRBV6-6	CASSQSFRNTDTQYF
TRBD2	many	TRBV5-1	CASSLKMRGGSTDTQYF
TRBD1	many	TRBV6-5	CASSYSYTGGYEQYF
TRBD2	many	TRBV6-5	CASRYSGTSDYEQYF
TRBD1	many	TRBV5-5	CASSNRQGVAEQYF
TRBD1	many	TRBV5-1	CASSNTRTGIVETQYF
-	many	TRBV20-1	CSARGERQFYGYTF
TRBD2	-	TRBV28	CASTKLIGTSGRGVRHEQFF
-	-	TRBV12-3/TRBV12-4	CASTGRTPRGDGYTF
-	many	TRBV4-1	CASSQDIQSNTEAFF
TRBD1	many	TRBV28	CASREGQESYGYTF
TRBD1	many	TRBV7-6	CASSLGPGTGFEQYF
TRBD1	many	TRBV5-1	CASSPDRVTNTEAFF